Reported below is one T cell receptor (beta chain). Its antigen target is currently unknown. No qualities accompany the bases; no much larger clone lies one base away. From the cysteine up to the phenylalanine, the CDR3 has a length of 12 residues. Only the CDR3 part of the read is kept: 36 bases, read in frame from the first base. The germline V gene provides CDR1 MDHEN and CDR2 SYDVKM. The junction shows trimming of 6 bases on V and 6 bases on J, plus 11 bases between the germline ends. The library was obtained by the immunoSEQ multiplex PCR assay. A mixture of 60 forward primers for TCR Vbeta segments and 13 reverse primers for TCR Jbeta segments was used in the multiplex PCR. A multiplex PCR assay on genomic DNA amplified the CDR3 region of rearranged TCR beta genes. The Illumina HiSeq System was used to sequence the amplified TCR beta libraries as 87-base-pair reads. In the source study's methods: Across the 666 repertoires, a later analysis counted roughly 77 million unique TCR beta chains, roughly 11 million of which were shared by at least two donors. To remove PCR and sequencing errors, raw reads were error-corrected and collapsed into unique sequences using a nearest-neighbor algorithm that merged closely related sequences. To assign V, D and J gene segments, CDR3 sequences were aligned to IMGT reference sequences. Each retained sequence needed at least a six-nucleotide match to both a V gene segment and a J gene segment. A rearrangement was called productive if the CDR3 had no stop codons and remained in frame with V and J, and every other rearrangement was called non-productive. CDR3 was defined according to IMGT convention as the region running from the second conserved V-encoded cysteine to the conserved J-encoded phenylalanine. In an earlier analysis of approximately 590 of the donors, sequences lacking an unambiguous match to a single V gene segment were excluded. An earlier analysis of a few hundred of the donors classified V segments as functional when productive rearrangements were above 56.7% and as segregating when the standard deviation between donors was above 5%. A statistical classification framework was built to diagnose cytomegalovirus status from the catalog of TCR beta chain sequences. A later analysis assigned V and J genes by comparing TCR nucleotide sequences with IMGT/GENE-DB human TR gene sequences. Using the TCRdist pipeline, a later analysis assigned CDR3 sequences along with most-parsimonious VDJ recombination scenarios. In a later analysis, each TCR beta chain was defined by its CDR3 amino acid sequence together with its V-gene family, and reads without a unique V-gene family were excluded. A later analysis removed several hundred highly shared, low-generation-probability nucleotide sequences to deal with suspected cross-contamination and a sequencing artifact. For each public chain, a later analysis derived a clonal expansion index from normalized ranks of inferred template counts within each repertoire. Generation probabilities in a later analysis came from a VDJ recombination model fitted to out-of-frame rearrangements, and those results were checked against IGoR. A later analysis scored TCR-TCR, TCR-HLA and TCR-CMV co-occurrence with hypergeometric tests, applying a repertoire-size bias correction to TCR pairs. In a later analysis, false discovery rates were estimated by permuting HLA or CMV assignments 20 times. In a later analysis, co-occurring TCRs were grouped using DBSCAN, with TCRdist sequence similarity added in when clustering inside HLA-allele-positive subsets. Repertoires with fewer than 30,000 or more than 120,000 public chains were left out of co-occurrence clustering, as were four to six repertoires with anomalous nucleotide sharing. Sourced from immuneACCESS, this table was stored by TCRdb with only in-frame sequences that have V and J called. A share of the clones is absent; for the studies checked, an unresolved V gene accounts for under half, and the remainder has no known explanation. That table gives V, J and clone size, and the DNA gave D and trimming. Recorded for this sample are 100,000 to 150,000 clones; about 80% of them occurred a single time. The ten largest account for about 3.9% of the sample.

The cohort comprised more than 550 healthy bone marrow donors. Cohort members were all nominally healthy when sampled, although unrecorded immune exposures were likely present. The donor was CMV seropositive and belonged to the group of 250 to 300 seropositive cohort members. Every donor gave a peripheral blood sample, and the peripheral blood mononuclear cells from that sample were used for TCR beta sequencing. The Qiagen DNeasy Blood Extraction Kit was used to extract genomic DNA from the blood cell samples. This sample is drawn from a study of cytomegalovirus exposure and HLA in healthy donors (dated by TCRdb to about 2017). Regarding the complete study: An earlier analysis of 550 to 700 of the donors reported more than 250 Gb of sequence data and around 120 million unique TCR beta sequences from 150 million to 200 million T cells. About 330 gigabases of sequencing data and approximately 92 million unique TCR sequences made up an early release that covered nearly 650 HLA-typed donors. The genetic ancestry cluster associated with self-reported Caucasian donors included about four fifths of the roughly 400 genotyped donors. The study was designed to test whether signatures of past pathogen exposure could be identified by cataloging public T cell receptors. The study used immunosequencing to profile the T cell repertoires of 666 subjects and linked those repertoires to cytomegalovirus serostatus. A separate validation cohort of 100 to 150 different subjects was used in addition to the 666-subject first cohort. High-throughput TCR immunosequencing, statistical association of individual TCRs with disease status, and machine learning were combined to predict cytomegalovirus infection status. In a later analysis, previously published TCR beta repertoires from 550 to 750 donors were re-analyzed and high-resolution HLA genotyping was added so that TCR occurrence patterns could be studied. In the later analysis, no new phenotypic data were used to find candidate immune exposures; instead, reliance was placed on TCR beta sequences and their occurrence across donors. An earlier analysis of around 540 of the donors applied high-throughput TCR beta sequencing to assess whether each TCR beta V gene segment acted as functional or pseudogenic. Donor age, sex, ethnicity and CMV serostatus were collected together with the repertoire data. In a later genetic analysis, genome-wide SNP genotypes for about three fifths of the roughly 670 donors were used, and that subset was treated as a discovery cohort. All discovery cohort repertoires had been generated using a single sequencing platform. HLA typing covered class I and class II loci at four-digit resolution. Typing coverage varied by locus: roughly 629-640 donors for A, B, C, DRB1 and DQB1; approximately 500 for DQA1; nearly 610 for DPA1; roughly 450 for DPB1. Several DR-DQ haplotypes were treated as single units for association and clustering because of strong linkage in the cohort. Across approximately 420 genotyped donors of the cohort, an average of 235,054 unique TCR beta nucleotide sequences per donor were sequenced, and roughly 20% of those sequences were non-productive. What the research found in general, with its limitations: In a later analysis, the rate of TCR association differed among HLA loci, with DRB1 alleles having the most associated TCRs and HLA-C alleles having the fewest. It was suggested by the authors that the approach could potentially be generalized to other disease states and immunological phenotypes. In vitro tests confirmed that three of the cytomegalovirus-associated TCR beta chains recognize cytomegalovirus antigens. Presence/absence analyses assumed roughly uniform sequencing depth across donors, an assumption that may not hold. A later analysis found that HLA-associated TCR beta chains were more clonally expanded and had lower generation probabilities than equally common non-associated chains. Assigning TCR associations to individual alleles was difficult when HLA alleles, especially DR and DQ, strongly co-occurred. The only immune exposure information available for the cohort was CMV serostatus. A later analysis found that most CMV-associated TCR beta chains appeared HLA-restricted, with HLA associations seemingly driven largely by CMV exposure. This cohort had only TCR beta chains sequenced, and the lack of alpha or paired-chain data limited which features could be detected. Cytomegalovirus status was reported to be diagnosed by the classifier with high specificity and sensitivity in both the original and validation cohorts. HLA typing was unavailable for some donors at each locus, so association tests used only the typed subset. A later analysis associated 15,000 to 20,000 TCR beta sequences with specific HLA alleles at a false discovery rate of 0.05. Correlated functional status among segregating V segments might be attributable to linkage disequilibrium, but an unknown experimental factor could not be ruled out. Several of the top co-occurrence clusters appeared to be linked to parvovirus B19, influenza, CMV and Epstein-Barr virus, according to a later analysis. A later genetic analysis associated a missense DCLRE1C variant with V-gene and J-gene trimming of TCR beta chains, and an independent cohort replicated the association. A further reported finding was that TCR beta sequences accurately predicted the HLA-A and HLA-B alleles for most subjects in the first cohort. Some IMGT-functional V segments, including TRBV6-2 and TRBV6-3, could not be distinguished by the 87-base-pair reads and were therefore excluded. Most TCR sequences were observed very rarely across donors, whereas some public TCRs were present in many individuals. According to a later genetic analysis, donors in an Asian-associated ancestry cluster had fewer N-insertions in productive TCRs than the approximately 670-donor mean. A cluster of highly shared sequence variants was judged likely to represent a technical artifact of the sequencing pipeline. The study listed 164 TCR beta chains as associated with cytomegalovirus. In an earlier analysis of roughly 560 of the donors, most TCR beta V segments were observed in productive rearrangements about 90% or about 30% of the time, broadly matching IMGT annotations. Because counts were too low, around 18 rarely observed V segments, including chromosome 9 orphons, were left out of the earlier analysis of over 550 of the donors.

This clonotype was obtained from a woman between 35 and 50 years old in good health and CMV-seropositive. The chain employs TRBV28 and TRBJ1-1; the D segment cannot be called with confidence. The material sequenced was PBMCs. CDR3 sequence: CASSLLRAEAFF. The sequenced DNA: TGTGCCAGCAGCCTTCTGAGGGCTGAAGCTTTCTTT.